Reported below is one T cell receptor (beta chain). Its antigen is as yet unknown. The sample belongs to a study of cytomegalovirus exposure and HLA in healthy donors. Study outcomes and limitations: Through in vitro validation, three CMV-associated chains were shown to be specific for CMV antigens.

All the people who gave samples were healthy bone marrow donors. The PCR used 60 Vbeta and 13 Jbeta primers. Produced via immunoSEQ multiplex PCR; TCRdb's table is partial and in-frame only. Its table records roughly 110,000 clones. With V trimmed by 0 bases and J by 6 bases, 7 bases remained unmatched. Germline CDR1 reads LNHNV; CDR2 reads YYDKDF (reference sequence). The length of the CDR3 is 15 residues. The chain links TRBV15 to TRBJ2-7; TRBD1 matches 8 bases. Sequencing was carried out using PBMCs. This clonotype was obtained from a man in his forties in good health and CMV-seropositive. The CDR3 nucleotides read TGTGCCACCAGCAGAGAAGGGCAGGGGGCAGGCGAGCAGTACTTC. Encoded protein: CATSREGQGAGEQYF.